This T cell receptor beta chain is from a study of blood T cell repertoires in COVID-19. Study details: Sites in the United States, Italy and Spain provided acute and convalescent COVID-19 samples.

In the original analysis: Estimation of nucleated cell counts relied on the amplification of reference gene primers. The table came from immunoSEQ multiplex PCR; TCRdb's copy has only in-frame clones and leaves some out. The D gene and trimming were derived from the DNA, and the V and J assignments and clone size from that table. The sample carries some 93,000 clones, roughly 85% recorded once. The clonotype comes from a man aged 55 to 70 with acute or convalescent COVID-19. Sequencing used peripheral blood.

Written as DNA, the CDR3 is TGTGCCATCCGGGACAGGGGATACCAAGAGACCCAGTACTTC. Its protein product is CAIRDRGYQETQYF. V gene TRBV6-5 combines with J gene TRBJ2-5; 10 bases match TRBD1. The V segment lost 10 bases and the J segment 0 bases; nucleotides outside the gene matches: 5. The germline CDR1 and CDR2 sequences are MNHEY and SVGAGI. This CDR3 is 14 amino acids long.